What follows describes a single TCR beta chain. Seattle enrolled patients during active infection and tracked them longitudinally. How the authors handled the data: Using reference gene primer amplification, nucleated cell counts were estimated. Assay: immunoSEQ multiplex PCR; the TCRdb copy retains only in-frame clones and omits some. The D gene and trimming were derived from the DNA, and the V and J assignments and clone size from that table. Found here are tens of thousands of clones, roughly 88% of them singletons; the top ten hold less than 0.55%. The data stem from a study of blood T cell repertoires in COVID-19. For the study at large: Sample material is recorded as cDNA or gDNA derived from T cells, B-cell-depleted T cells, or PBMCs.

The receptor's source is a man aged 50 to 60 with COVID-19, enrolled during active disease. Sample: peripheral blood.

This CDR3 is CASSSPGGEDTEAFF. The CDR3 nucleotides are TGTGCCAGCAGCTCCCCCGGGGGGGAGGACACTGAAGCTTTCTTT. The chain couples TRBV5-4 to TRBJ1-1, with D possibly being TRBD1 (5 bases). The V gene lost 3 bases and the J gene lost 3 bases, with 15 bases spanning the gap. The CDR3 is 15 residues long. Germline lookup yields CDR1 SGHNT and CDR2 YYREEE (reference sequence).